These 21 T cell receptor beta chains came from one sample sequenced in a study of blood T cell repertoires in COVID-19. The table came from immunoSEQ multiplex PCR; TCRdb's copy has only in-frame clones and leaves some out. The top ten clones hold over 6% of a sample with under 300,000 clones, around 87% of them seen once. Material for sequencing was PBMCs or T cells enriched from blood (not recorded which). Receptor source: a woman under 40 with acute COVID-19.

The chain couples TRBV28 to TRBJ1-1; 7 nucleotides agree with TRBD1. Germline assignment: CDR1 MDHEN and CDR2 SYDVKM. The CDR3 has 14 residues. V dropped 4 bases and J dropped 10; count of bases not matched to a gene: 12. The CDR3 nucleotides are TGTGCCAGCAGTTCTGGGGGGCAGGGGGGTGTAGCTTTCTTT. It translates to CASSSGGQGGVAFF.

The chain combines TRBV7-9 with TRBJ2-3, with D hard to call. V lost 5 bases and J lost 4, with 7 bases in between. Per germline, CDR1 SEHNR and CDR2 FQNEAQ (reference sequence). The CDR3 sequence is 12 residues long. For the CDR3, the DNA is TGTGCCAGCAGCCGAGGAGCAGATACGCAGTATTTT. Translating gives CASSRGADTQYF.

The V gene is TRBV19, the J gene TRBJ2-1, with unresolved D. V lost 5 bases and J 6 bases, leaving 17 bases between the germline ends. The CDR3 has 15 amino acids. Germline V gene sequence: CDR1 LNHDA, CDR2 SQIVND (reference sequence). CDR3 sequence reads: CASSVGQSALNEQFF. The CDR3 DNA reads as TGTGCCAGTAGTGTAGGGCAGTCCGCCCTCAATGAGCAGTTCTTC.

This rearrangement joins TRBV29-1 to TRBJ2-5; 8 bases fit TRBD1. Trimming cost V 3 bases and J 1 base; bases outside gene matches: 16. Germline CDR1 SQVTM, CDR2 ANQGSEA. The CDR3 is made up of 18 amino acids. CDR3 nucleotides: TGCAGCGTTGACCACATGGGACGGACAGGGACCCTCCAAGAGACCCAGTACTTC. As protein: CSVDHMGRTGTLQETQYF.

This rearrangement joins TRBV7-2 to TRBJ1-4; tentative D call: TRBD1 (6 bases). This CDR3 spans 15 amino acids. V was shortened by 2 bases and J by 5 bases, with 12 bases between the two germline ends. Germline CDR1 and CDR2: SGHTA and FQGNSA. CDR3 region: CASSLRRGENEKLFF. In DNA form, the CDR3 reads TGTGCCAGCAGCTTACGCAGGGGCGAAAATGAAAAACTGTTTTTT.

The chain is built from TRBV5-1 and TRBJ1-2; TRBD1 matches 8 bases. CDR1 SGHRS and CDR2 YFSETQ come from the germline V gene. V dropped 4 bases and J dropped 2; count of bases not matched to a gene: 4. The CDR3 length is 14 residues. The DNA for the CDR3 is TGCGCCAGCAGCCCATGGACAGGGAACTATGGCTACACCTTC. Protein: CASSPWTGNYGYTF.

V is TRBV6-2 or TRBV6-3 and J is TRBJ2-7; 9 bases align to TRBD2. After removal of 3 bases from V and 0 bases from J, the junction contained 6 bases not matched to a gene. The germline gives CDR1 MNHEY, CDR2 SVGEGT. This CDR3 comprises 16 residues. CDR3 in amino acids: CASSYRSGRPSYEQYF. CDR3 nucleotide sequence: TGTGCCAGCAGTTATCGAAGCGGGAGGCCCTCCTACGAGCAGTACTTC.

The chain recombines TRBV28 with TRBJ1-3; D is ambiguous. This CDR3 is built from 14 residues. V was clipped by 8 bases and J by 3 bases, with 14 bases between them. Germline V CDR1 and CDR2: MDHEN, SYDVKM. The CDR3 coding sequence is TGTGCCAGCTCCGACGGGTTCTATGGAAACACCATATATTTT. Translated, it gives CASSDGFYGNTIYF.

The chain employs TRBV5-1 and TRBJ1-4, with D perhaps TRBD1 (5 bases). The CDR3 consists of 14 residues. Germline CDR1 and CDR2: SGHRS and YFSETQ. V lost 4 bases and J lost 7, with 14 bases in between. The CDR3 DNA follows: TGCGCCAGCAGCCGCGTAACCGGGGGTGAAAAACTGTTTTTT. Translation: CASSRVTGGEKLFF. Using reference TRBV5-1 and TRBJ1-4 for the parts outside the CDR3, the full variable domain is KAGVTQTPRYLIKTRGQQVTLSCSPISGHRSVSWYQQTPGQGLQFLFEYFSETQRNKGNFPGRFSGRQFSNSRSEMNVSTLELGDSALYLCASSRVTGGEKLFFGSGTQLSVL.

The V call is TRBV7-3, the J call TRBJ2-1; 8 bases match TRBD2. V trimming: 0 bases; J trimming: 3 bases; junction bases outside the gene matches: 10. Germline CDR1 is SGHTA and CDR2 is FQGTGA. The CDR3 extends over 18 amino acids. The CDR3, as DNA: TGTGCCAGCAGCTTAACAGTAGGACTAGCCCCTAACTACAATGAGCAGTTCTTC. It translates to CASSLTVGLAPNYNEQFF.

The CDR3 region has the DNA TGTGCCAGTAGTCACCGGGGCGGGGAGAGAGCAGATACGCAGTATTTT. Translated: CASSHRGGERADTQYF. The V call is TRBV19, the J call TRBJ2-3, with D tentatively TRBD2 (6 bases). The CDR3 sequence is 16 residues long. Germline V gene data show CDR1 as LNHDA and CDR2 as SQIVND (reference sequence). V was clipped by 5 bases and J by 4 bases, with 19 bases between them.

V and J are TRBV7-2 and TRBJ1-4; 10 nucleotides align to TRBD1. The J segment lost 3 bases and the V segment lost 1 base, leaving 2 bases of the junction unmatched. The germline gives CDR1 SGHTA, CDR2 FQGNSA. This CDR3 comprises 16 residues. CDR3 coding DNA: TGTGCCAGCAGCTTAGGGGACAGGGGTTCTAATGAAAAACTGTTTTTT. It codes for CASSLGDRGSNEKLFF. The full variable domain, rest sourced from reference TRBV7-2 and TRBJ1-4, is GAGVSQSPSNKVTEKGKDVELRCDPISGHTALYWYRQSLGQGLEFLIYFQGNSAPDKSGLPSDRFSAERTGGSVSTLTIQRTQQEDSAVYLCASSLGDRGSNEKLFFGSGTQLSVL.

The chain couples TRBV7-2 to TRBJ2-3; tentative D call: TRBD1 (5 bases). CDR3 length: 14 amino acids. V lost 4 bases to trimming and J lost 5 bases, with 13 bases between them. Germline CDR1 SGHTA, CDR2 FQGNSA. The CDR3 DNA follows: TGTGCCAGCAGCTCGACCTACGGACAAGATACGCAGTATTTT. Protein product: CASSSTYGQDTQYF.

The gene calls are TRBV5-1 and TRBJ1-1; unclear D gene. CDR1 is SGHRS, CDR2 YFSETQ, per germline. Trimming cost V 0 bases and J 1 base, with 13 bases left between them. This CDR3 has 16 amino acids. For the CDR3, the DNA is TGCGCCAGCAGCTTGGCTTGGGCAGGTGGGAACACTGAAGCTTTCTTT. This encodes CASSLAWAGGNTEAFF.

V gene TRBV5-6 combines with J gene TRBJ2-1, with 7 positions matching TRBD1. The ends lost 4 bases at V and 4 bases at J; junction bases unmatched: 2. Looked up from germline, CDR1 is SGHDT and CDR2 is YYEEEE. The CDR3 contains 13 residues. The CDR3 loop reads CASSLDRYNEQFF. The CDR3 bases are TGTGCCAGCAGCCTGGACAGGTACAATGAGCAGTTCTTC.

This clone was seen once. CDR3 in DNA: TGTGCCAGCAGTTACTCGGGGGGAGCGTCTACCTACGAGCAGTACTTC. It translates to CASSYSGGASTYEQYF. The chain recombines TRBV6-5 with TRBJ2-7; possible D gene TRBD2, 6 bases. The CDR3 is 16 residues long. Trimming took 0 bases from V and 2 from J, leaving 14 bases between them. The germline CDR1 and CDR2 sequences are MNHEY and SVGAGI.

The chain is built from TRBV6-4 and TRBJ1-4; D is unresolved. Germline V gene sequence: CDR1 MRHNA, CDR2 SNTAGT. V lost 4 bases to trimming and J lost 0 bases, with 9 bases between them. The CDR3 totals 15 residues. Written as DNA, the CDR3 is TGTGCCAGCAGTGGTGAGAAACCAACTAATGAAAAACTGTTTTTT. Translation: CASSGEKPTNEKLFF.

The genes are TRBV15 and TRBJ1-5; D is uncertain. Germline-derived CDR1 and CDR2 are LNHNV and YYDKDF (reference sequence). Trimming stripped 0 bases from V and 8 bases from J, with 11 bases between. The CDR3 is 14 amino acids. In nucleotides, the CDR3 is TGTGCCACCAGCAGAGATGGAGAGACGGAGCCCCAGCATTTT. Its protein is CATSRDGETEPQHF. Based on the CDR3 plus reference TRBV15 and TRBJ1-5, the full variable domain is DAMVIQNPRYQVTQFGKPVTLSCSQTLNHNVMYWYQQKSSQAPKLLFHYYDKDFNNEADTPDNFQSRRPNTSFCFLDIRSPGLGDTAMYLCATSRDGETEPQHFGDGTRLSIL.

The V gene is TRBV2, the J gene TRBJ2-7, with TRBD1 matching over 10 bases. Per germline, CDR1 SNHLY and CDR2 FYNNEI. V trimming: 4 bases; J trimming: 4 bases; junction bases outside the gene matches: 4. The CDR3 covers 14 residues. The CDR3 DNA is TGTGCCAGCAGTGGAGGACAGGGGGTATACGAGCAGTACTTC. The encoded protein is CASSGGQGVYEQYF.

The chain links TRBV7-9 to TRBJ2-1, with D possibly being TRBD2 (5 bases). V was shortened by 2 bases and J by 4 bases, with 15 bases between the two germline ends. The CDR3 contains 16 residues. CDR1 is SEHNR, CDR2 FQNEAQ, per germline (reference sequence). CDR3 loop: CASSLRGGLIYNEQFF. CDR3 DNA: TGTGCCAGCAGCTTACGGGGTGGACTGATTTACAATGAGCAGTTCTTC.

This clone was seen once. This chain links TRBV6-5 with TRBJ2-1; D is uncertain. Germline values: CDR1 MNHEY, CDR2 SVGAGI. The CDR3 has 15 amino acids. V lost 4 bases, J lost 1 base, and 11 bases lay in between. Here the CDR3 DNA reads TGTGCCAGCAGTTCCCGCGGCATATCCTACAATGAGCAGTTCTTC. It is translated as CASSSRGISYNEQFF.